These 8 T cell receptor beta chains originate from one sample sequenced in a study of T-cell memory formation after mild COVID-19. TCRdb reprocessed the 5' RACE reads via MiXCR and lists one record per CDR3 protein. The sample shows over 350,000 distinct CDR3 sequences, about 24% of them seen only once. The material sequenced was PBMCs or a T cell subset sorted from them (not recorded which). Every receptor here comes from an adult woman who had mild COVID-19 (a few samples of this study predate the infection). Cell type and time point are not known.

The sample holds a few counts of this clonotype. V usage is TRBV4-1 and J usage is TRBJ2-7; the match to TRBD1 covers 9 bases. Losses at the gene ends were 3 bases for V and 6 bases for J; bases not matched to a gene: 6. Germline assignment: CDR1 MGHRA and CDR2 YSYEKL. The CDR3 has 14 residues. CDR3 loop: CASSQGDRVGEQYF. In DNA form, the CDR3 reads TGCGCCAGCAGCCAGGGGGACAGGGTCGGCGAGCAGTACTTC.

The chain combines TRBV20-1 with TRBJ2-2; the D is unclear. V was clipped by 0 bases and J by 4 bases, with 6 bases between them. The CDR3 loop spans 13 amino acids. CDR1 is DFQATT, CDR2 SNEGSKA, per germline (reference sequence). This chain's CDR3 is CSARDLATGELFF. DNA of the CDR3: TGCAGTGCTAGAGATCTTGCCACCGGGGAGCTGTTTTTT.

The J gene is TRBJ1-2, the V gene TRBV29-1, with TRBD1 identical over 7 bases. The trim removed 2 bases at V and 6 bases at J, leaving 12 bases unmatched. The CDR3 is 15 residues long. Germline assignment: CDR1 SQVTM and CDR2 ANQGSEA. In DNA form, the CDR3 reads TGCAGCGTTGAAAGGCGATTGGACAGGTGGAATGGCTACACCTTC. Amino acid sequence: CSVERRLDRWNGYTF.

In this sample, this clonotype turned up a few times. The rearrangement links TRBV2 to TRBJ2-1; no reliable D call. With 8 bases removed from V and 16 bases from J, the gap between germline ends came to 15 bases. CDR3 size: 10 residues. Germline lookup yields CDR1 SNHLY and CDR2 FYNNEI. The CDR3, as DNA: TGTGCCAGCGGGGTTGGTGAGAGATTCTTC. It is translated as CASGVGERFF. The full variable domain, its missing parts supplied by reference TRBV2 and TRBJ2-1, is EPEVTQTPSHQVTQMGQEVILRCVPISNHLYFYWYRQILGQKVEFLVSFYNNEISEKSEIFDDQFSVERPDGSNFTLKIRSTKLEDSAMYFCASGVGERFFGPGTRLTVL.

A few counts support this clonotype. Here the CDR3 reads CSARDGMGSSGEKYNEQFF. DNA for the CDR3: TGCAGTGCTAGAGATGGGATGGGCTCTAGCGGGGAAAAATACAATGAGCAGTTCTTC. V is TRBV20-1 and J is TRBJ2-1, with TRBD2 identical over 9 bases. The CDR3 covers 19 residues. V was clipped by 0 bases and J by 4 bases; unmatched bases: 16. Germline V gives CDR1 DFQATT, CDR2 SNEGSKA (reference sequence).

V usage is TRBV20-1 and J usage is TRBJ2-7; 8 positions match TRBD2. The CDR3 totals 15 residues. The V and J ends lost 2 bases and 2 bases, in that order; junction bases with no gene match: 8. Germline V gene sequence: CDR1 DFQATT, CDR2 SNEGSKA (reference sequence). The CDR3 region is CSARNTSGATYEQYF. In DNA, the CDR3 is TGCAGTGCTAGAAACACTAGCGGCGCAACCTACGAGCAGTACTTC.

There are many counts of this clonotype. The chain is built from TRBV5-1 and TRBJ2-1; 12 nucleotides line up with TRBD2. Germline V gene data show CDR1 as SGHRS and CDR2 as YFSETQ. CDR3 length equals 15 residues. V gave up 5 bases and J gave up 7 bases; unmatched junction bases: 7. The CDR3 region is CASRFLAGGMNEQFF. CDR3 sequence (DNA): TGCGCCAGCAGATTTCTAGCGGGGGGGATGAATGAGCAGTTCTTC.

This clonotype occurred a few times. The rearrangement uses TRBV19 and TRBJ2-3, with 9 bases identical to TRBD1. J was trimmed by 0 bases and V by 9 bases; bases with no gene match: 7. The CDR3 has 15 residues. In germline, CDR1 is LNHDA, CDR2 SQIVND (reference sequence). CDR3 loop: CASSIGTGSTDTQYF. Here the CDR3 DNA reads TGTGCCAGCAGCATCGGGACAGGGAGCACAGATACGCAGTATTTT.